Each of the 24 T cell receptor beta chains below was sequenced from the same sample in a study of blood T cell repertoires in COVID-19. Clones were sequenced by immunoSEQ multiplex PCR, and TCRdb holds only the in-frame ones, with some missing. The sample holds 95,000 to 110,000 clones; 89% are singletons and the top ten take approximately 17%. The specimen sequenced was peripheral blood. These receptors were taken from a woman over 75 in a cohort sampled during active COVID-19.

The CDR3 spells CASSRTGGGGELFF. DNA for the CDR3: TGTGCCAGCAGCAGGACAGGGGGAGGCGGGGAGCTGTTTTTT. The chain combines TRBV11-3 with TRBJ2-2; 10 positions agree with TRBD1. Germline V gene data show CDR1 as SGHNT and CDR2 as YENEEA. V dropped 5 bases and J dropped 7; count of bases not matched to a gene: 4. The CDR3 length is 14 residues.

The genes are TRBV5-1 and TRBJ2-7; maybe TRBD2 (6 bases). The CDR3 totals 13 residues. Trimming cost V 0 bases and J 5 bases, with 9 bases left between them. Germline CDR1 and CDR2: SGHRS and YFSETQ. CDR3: CASSLGEVHEQYF. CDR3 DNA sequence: TGCGCCAGCAGCTTGGGGGAGGTCCACGAGCAGTACTTC.

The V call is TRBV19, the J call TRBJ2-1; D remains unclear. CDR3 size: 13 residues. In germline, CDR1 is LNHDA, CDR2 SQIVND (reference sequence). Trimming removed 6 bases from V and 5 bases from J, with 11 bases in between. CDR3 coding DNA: TGTGCCAGTAGGACCACGCAGGACAATGAGCAGTTCTTC. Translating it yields CASRTTQDNEQFF.

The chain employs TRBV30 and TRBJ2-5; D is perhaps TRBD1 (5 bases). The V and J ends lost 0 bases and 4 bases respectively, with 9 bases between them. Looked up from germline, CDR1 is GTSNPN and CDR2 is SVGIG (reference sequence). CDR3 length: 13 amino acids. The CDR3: CAWSVRTIETQYF. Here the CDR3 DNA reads TGTGCCTGGAGTGTACGGACAATAGAGACCCAGTACTTC.

The CDR3 sequence: CASSGGQGLGEQYF. CDR3 nucleotides: TGTGCCAGCAGCGGGGGACAGGGGCTTGGAGAGCAGTACTTC. The chain recombines TRBV9 with TRBJ2-7, with 10 bases matching TRBD1. Per germline, CDR1 SGDLS and CDR2 YYNGEE. The ends lost 3 bases at V and 7 bases at J; junction bases unmatched: 7. The length of the CDR3 is 14 residues.

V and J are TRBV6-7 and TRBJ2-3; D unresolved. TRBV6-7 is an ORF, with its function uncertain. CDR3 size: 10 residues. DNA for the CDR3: TGTGTACCGTCCGGAGATACGCAGTATTTT. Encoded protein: CVPSGDTQYF.

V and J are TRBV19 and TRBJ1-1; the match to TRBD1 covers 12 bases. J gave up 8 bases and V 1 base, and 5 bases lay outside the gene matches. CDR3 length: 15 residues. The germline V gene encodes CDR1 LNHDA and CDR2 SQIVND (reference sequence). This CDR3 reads CASSIGDRGRQEAFF. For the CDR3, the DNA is TGTGCCAGTAGTATAGGGGACAGGGGGCGTCAAGAAGCTTTCTTT.

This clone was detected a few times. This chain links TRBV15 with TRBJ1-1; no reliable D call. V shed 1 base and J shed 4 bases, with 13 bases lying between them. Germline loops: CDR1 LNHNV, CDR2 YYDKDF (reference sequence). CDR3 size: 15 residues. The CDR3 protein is CATSRARVGVTEAFF. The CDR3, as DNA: TGTGCCACCAGCAGAGCGAGGGTAGGAGTCACTGAAGCTTTCTTT.

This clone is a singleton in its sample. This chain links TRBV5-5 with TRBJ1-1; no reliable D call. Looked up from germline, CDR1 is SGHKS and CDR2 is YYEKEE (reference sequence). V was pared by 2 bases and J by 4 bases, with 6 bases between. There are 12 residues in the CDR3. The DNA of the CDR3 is TGTGCCAGCAGCTTATATGTCACTGAAGCTTTCTTT. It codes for CASSLYVTEAFF.

This CDR3 is CASSSDSDSGNTIYF. In DNA, the CDR3 is TGTGCCAGCAGCTCCGACAGTGACTCTGGAAACACCATATATTTT. The chain is built from TRBV7-9 and TRBJ1-3; D is possibly TRBD1 (5 bases). In germline, CDR1 is SEHNR, CDR2 FQNEAQ (reference sequence). This CDR3 has 15 amino acids. The V end lost 4 bases, the J end lost 0 bases, and 10 bases lay between the germline ends.

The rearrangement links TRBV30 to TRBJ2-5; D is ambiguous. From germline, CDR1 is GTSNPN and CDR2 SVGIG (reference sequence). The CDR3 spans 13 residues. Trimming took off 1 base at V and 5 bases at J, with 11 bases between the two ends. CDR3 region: CAWSGQSMETQYF. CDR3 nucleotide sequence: TGTGCCTGGAGTGGACAATCAATGGAGACCCAGTACTTC.

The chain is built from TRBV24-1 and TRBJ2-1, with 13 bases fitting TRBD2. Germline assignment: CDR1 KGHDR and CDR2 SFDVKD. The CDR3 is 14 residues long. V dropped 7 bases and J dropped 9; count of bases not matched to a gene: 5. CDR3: CATSGLAGVSEQFF. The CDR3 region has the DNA TGTGCCACCAGCGGACTAGCGGGAGTAAGTGAGCAGTTCTTC.

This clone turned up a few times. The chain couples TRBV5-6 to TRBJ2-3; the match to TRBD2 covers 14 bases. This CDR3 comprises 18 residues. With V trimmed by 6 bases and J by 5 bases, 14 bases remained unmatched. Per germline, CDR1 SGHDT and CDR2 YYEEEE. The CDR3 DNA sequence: TGTGCCAGCACCCGTCCCGGGACTAGCGGGAGAGTGAGAGATACGCAGTATTTT. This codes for CASTRPGTSGRVRDTQYF.

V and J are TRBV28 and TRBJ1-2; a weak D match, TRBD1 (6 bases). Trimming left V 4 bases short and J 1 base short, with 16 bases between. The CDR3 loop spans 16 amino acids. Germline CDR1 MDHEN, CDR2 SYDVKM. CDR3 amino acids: CASSYLMRQDNYGYTF. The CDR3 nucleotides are TGTGCCAGCAGTTACCTAATGAGACAGGATAACTATGGCTACACCTTC.

CDR3 bases: TGTGCCAGAAGCGAACGGACAGGGGAACGGAACACTGAAGCTTTCTTT. Protein: CARSERTGERNTEAFF. The V and J genes are TRBV5-3 and TRBJ1-1, with 9 bases that match TRBD1. TRBV5-3 qualifies as an ORF whose function is uncertain. The CDR3 length is 16 residues. V was clipped by 4 bases and J by 1 base; unmatched bases: 8.

CDR3: CSGMAGRETQYF. The CDR3 nucleotides read TGCAGCGGGATGGCGGGCCGGGAGACCCAGTACTTC. The V call is TRBV29-1, the J call TRBJ2-5; the D gene is possibly TRBD2 (5 bases). This CDR3 has 12 residues. V was cut by 7 bases and J by 5 bases, with 14 bases left in between. Germline V gene lookup returns CDR1 SQVTM and CDR2 ANQGSEA.

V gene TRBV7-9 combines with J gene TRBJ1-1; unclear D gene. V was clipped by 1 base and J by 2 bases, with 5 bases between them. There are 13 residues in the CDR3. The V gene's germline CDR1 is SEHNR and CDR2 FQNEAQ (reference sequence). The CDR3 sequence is CASSLEANTEAFF. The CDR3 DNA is TGTGCCAGCAGCTTAGAAGCAAACACTGAAGCTTTCTTT.

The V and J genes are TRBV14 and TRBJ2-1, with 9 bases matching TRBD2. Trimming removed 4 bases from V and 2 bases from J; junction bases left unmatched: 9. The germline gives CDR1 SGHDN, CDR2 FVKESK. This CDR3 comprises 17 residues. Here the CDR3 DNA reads TGTGCCAGCAGCCCTCCTCGCGGGGGGGCTCCCTACAATGAGCAGTTCTTC. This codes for CASSPPRGGAPYNEQFF. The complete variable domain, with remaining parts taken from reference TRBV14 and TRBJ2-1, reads EAGVTQFPSHSVIEKGQTVTLRCDPISGHDNLYWYRRVMGKEIKFLLHFVKESKQDESGMPNNRFLAERTGGTYSTLKVQPAELEDSGVYFCASSPPRGGAPYNEQFFGPGTRLTVL.

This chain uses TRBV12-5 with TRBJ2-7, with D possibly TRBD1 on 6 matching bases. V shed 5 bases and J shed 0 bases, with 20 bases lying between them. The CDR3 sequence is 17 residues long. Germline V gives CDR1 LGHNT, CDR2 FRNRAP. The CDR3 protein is CASGALAPLQGSYEQYF. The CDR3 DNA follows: TGTGCTAGTGGTGCCCTCGCCCCTCTACAGGGCTCCTACGAGCAGTACTTC.

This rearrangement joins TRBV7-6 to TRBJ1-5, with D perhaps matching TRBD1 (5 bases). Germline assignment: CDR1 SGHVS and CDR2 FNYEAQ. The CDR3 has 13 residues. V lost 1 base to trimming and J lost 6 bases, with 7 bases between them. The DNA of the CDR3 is TGTGCCAGCAGCTTAGGGGGCGGTCAGCCCCAGCATTTT. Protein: CASSLGGGQPQHF.

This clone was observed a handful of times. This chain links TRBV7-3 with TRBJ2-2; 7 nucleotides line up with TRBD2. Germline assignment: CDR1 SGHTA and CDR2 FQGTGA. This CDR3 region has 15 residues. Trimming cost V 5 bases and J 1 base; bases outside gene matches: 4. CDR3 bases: TGTGCCAGCAGCCCTAGCGGAGTGAACACCGGGGAGCTGTTTTTT. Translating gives CASSPSGVNTGELFF.

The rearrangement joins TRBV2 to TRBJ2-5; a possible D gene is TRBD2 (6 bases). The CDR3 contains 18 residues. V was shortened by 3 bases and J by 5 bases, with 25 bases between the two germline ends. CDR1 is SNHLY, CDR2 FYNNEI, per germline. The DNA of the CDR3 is TGTGCCAGCAGTGACATGGCGGGGTGGGGCAGTATGGTGGAGACCCAGTACTTC. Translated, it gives CASSDMAGWGSMVETQYF.

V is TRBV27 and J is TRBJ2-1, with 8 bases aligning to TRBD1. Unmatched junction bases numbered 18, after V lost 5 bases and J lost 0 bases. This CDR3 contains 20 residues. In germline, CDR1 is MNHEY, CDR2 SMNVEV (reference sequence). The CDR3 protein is CASSPRTGTFFLSSYNEQFF. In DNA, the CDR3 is TGTGCCAGCAGTCCCCGGACAGGGACCTTTTTTCTAAGCTCCTACAATGAGCAGTTCTTC.

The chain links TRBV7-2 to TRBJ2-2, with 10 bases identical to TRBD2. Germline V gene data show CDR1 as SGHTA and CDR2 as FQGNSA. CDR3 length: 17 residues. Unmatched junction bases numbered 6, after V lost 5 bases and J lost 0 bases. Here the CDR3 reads CASSLSGRVANTGELFF. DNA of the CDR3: TGTGCCAGCAGCCTAAGCGGGAGGGTCGCGAACACCGGGGAGCTGTTTTTT. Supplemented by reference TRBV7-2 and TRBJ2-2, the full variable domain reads GAGVSQSPSNKVTEKGKDVELRCDPISGHTALYWYRQSLGQGLEFLIYFQGNSAPDKSGLPSDRFSAERTGGSVSTLTIQRTQQEDSAVYLCASSLSGRVANTGELFFGEGSRLTVL.